The sequence of this T cell receptor (beta chain) was determined in a study of blood T cell repertoires in COVID-19. The germline V and J ends were trimmed by 11 bases and 1 base, with 23 bases remaining between them. CDR1 is ENHRY and CDR2 is SYGVKD in the germline V gene. The CDR3 contains 17 residues. Profiling relied on immunoSEQ multiplex PCR, and the TCRdb table lists in-frame clones only, not all of them. The table lists just over 20,000 clones, around 83% of them singletons, with about a tenth in the top ten. The chain couples TRBV10-3 to TRBJ2-2; perhaps TRBD1 as D (5 bases). This TCR came from a human donor in a cohort sampled during active COVID-19. Sequences were obtained from peripheral blood. CDR3 sequence (DNA): TGTGCCTCCCAGGGTGGTCGCGCGGCCTTGAACACCGGGGAGCTGTTTTTT. This gives the protein CASQGGRAALNTGELFF.